This TCR beta chain was observed in a study of T-cell reconstitution after alpha-beta-depleted transplantation in children. Study-wide points: Once a year had passed after transplant, T-cell counts and diversity came mostly from newly produced T cells. Reportedly, roughly two months post-transplant, alpha-beta T cells arose from several hundred expanded graft clones.

Unique molecular identifiers were incorporated when the TCRbeta library was constructed. A single record per CDR3 protein comes from TCRdb applying MiXCR to the PCR reads. This table has over 100,000 distinct CDR3 sequences, approximately 8% appearing once. The CDR3 loop spans 16 amino acids. Deletions cut 1 base from V and 5 bases from J, with 17 bases between. The germline gives CDR1 SGHRS, CDR2 YFSETQ. This clonotype was observed many times. What it recognizes is unknown. This TCR derives from a boy aged 2 to 9 with acute lymphoblastic leukemia, due to receive a stem cell transplant. The source was PBMCs, collected before TCRalphabeta/CD19-depleted stem cell transplant. The rearrangement uses TRBV5-1 and TRBJ2-3; D tentatively fits TRBD1 or TRBD2 (6 bases each). The CDR3 loop is CASSLRPGGEGDTQYF. The CDR3 DNA reads as TGCGCCAGCAGCTTGCGCCCCGGGGGCGAGGGAGATACGCAGTATTTT.